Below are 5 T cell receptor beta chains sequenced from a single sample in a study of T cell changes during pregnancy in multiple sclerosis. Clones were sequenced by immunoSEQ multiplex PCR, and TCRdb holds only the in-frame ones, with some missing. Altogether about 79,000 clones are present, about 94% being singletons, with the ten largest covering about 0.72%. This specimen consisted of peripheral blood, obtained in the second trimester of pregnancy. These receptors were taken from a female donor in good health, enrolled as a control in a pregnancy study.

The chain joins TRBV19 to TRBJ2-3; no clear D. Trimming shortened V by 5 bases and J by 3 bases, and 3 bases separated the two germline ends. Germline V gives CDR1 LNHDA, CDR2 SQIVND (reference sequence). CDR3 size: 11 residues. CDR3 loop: CASSLTDTQYF. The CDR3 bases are TGTGCCAGTAGTCTTACAGATACGCAGTATTTT.

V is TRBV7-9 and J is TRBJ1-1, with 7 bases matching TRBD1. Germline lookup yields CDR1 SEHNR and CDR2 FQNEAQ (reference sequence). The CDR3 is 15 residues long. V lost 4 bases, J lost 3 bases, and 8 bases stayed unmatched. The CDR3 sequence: CASSSGQSMYTEAFF. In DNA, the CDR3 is TGTGCCAGCAGCTCGGGACAGTCGATGTACACTGAAGCTTTCTTT. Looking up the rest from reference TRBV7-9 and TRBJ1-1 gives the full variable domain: DTGVSQNPRHKITKRGQNVTFRCDPISEHNRLYWYRQTLGQGPEFLTYFQNEAQLEKSRLLSDRFSAERPKGSFSTLEIQRTEQGDSAMYLCASSSGQSMYTEAFFGQGTRLTVV.

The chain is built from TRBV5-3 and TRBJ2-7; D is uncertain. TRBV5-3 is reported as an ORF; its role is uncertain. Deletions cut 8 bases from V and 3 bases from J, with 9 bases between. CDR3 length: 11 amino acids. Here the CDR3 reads CASLGLYEQYF. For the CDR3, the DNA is TGTGCCAGCCTGGGCCTCTACGAGCAGTACTTC.

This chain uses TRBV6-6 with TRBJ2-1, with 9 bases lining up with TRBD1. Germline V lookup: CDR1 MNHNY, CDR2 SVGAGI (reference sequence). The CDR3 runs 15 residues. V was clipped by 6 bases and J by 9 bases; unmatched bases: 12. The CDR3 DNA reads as TGTGCCAGCAGACAAACCGGGACAGGGACGGGTGAGCAGTTCTTC. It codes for CASRQTGTGTGEQFF.

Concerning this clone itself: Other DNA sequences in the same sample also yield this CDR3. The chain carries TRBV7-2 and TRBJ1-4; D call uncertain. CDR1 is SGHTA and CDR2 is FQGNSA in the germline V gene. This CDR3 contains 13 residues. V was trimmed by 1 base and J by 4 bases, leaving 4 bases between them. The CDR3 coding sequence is TGTGCCAGCAGCTTAGGAGTTAATGAAAAACTGTTTTTT. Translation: CASSLGVNEKLFF.